This T cell receptor beta chain came from a study of PD-L1 blockade in urothelial cancer. Overall study: Prior chemotherapy in patients spanned 0 to 3 regimens. Blood was subjected to analysis at 3 weeks (second dose) and 6 weeks following treatment start. Points from the study as a whole: Pretreatment TCR clonality in blood, when below the median, was predictive of better survival.

Sample time point: pretreatment peripheral blood. Germline loops: CDR1 MNHEY, CDR2 SVGAGI. The CDR3 totals 16 residues. V was clipped by 2 bases and J by 0 bases, with 12 bases between them. This clone showed up just once. Its antigen is undetermined. The data were produced by immunoSEQ multiplex PCR, yet TCRdb's version contains in-frame clones alone and is incomplete. This table holds more than 35,000 clones, just over 90% found once. The rearrangement links TRBV6-5 to TRBJ2-3, with D unclear. Source: PBMCs, taken around atezolizumab (anti-PD-L1) treatment. The sequence came from a woman in her sixties or seventies with urothelial cancer. CDR3 in DNA: TGTGCCAGCAGTTACGGAGTCGGCCCTAGCACAGATACGCAGTATTTT. Translation: CASSYGVGPSTDTQYF.